This T cell receptor beta chain was recorded in a study of regulatory T cells in long-lasting Graves disease. Study as a whole: Over 5 years of antithyroid drugs with positive TSH receptor antibodies was taken to mean persistent Graves' disease. Broader study findings: Examination was confined to peripheral blood, excluding thyroid tissue. Persistent Graves' patients showed less TCR diversity than newly diagnosed ones.

CDR1 is GTSNPN, CDR2 SVGIG, per germline (reference sequence). The CDR3 has 13 amino acids. The J segment lost 0 bases and the V segment lost 5 bases, leaving 2 bases of the junction unmatched. Researchers made TCR beta libraries by using iRepertoire HTBI primers and running Arm-PCR on CDR3 regions. TCRdb called the multiplex PCR reads again in MiXCR, with one record for every CDR3 protein. This table has around 510,000 distinct CDR3 sequences, roughly 20% appearing once. Indicated time point: persistent/refractory GD, antithyroid drugs over 5 years with positive TRAb. After RNA was extracted from PBMCs, the TCR library was made from it. All patients originated from an endocrinology department located in Xi'an, China. This clonotype was counted ten times or more. Its specificity is unknown.

Source: peripheral blood mononuclear cells (PBMCs), taken when the disease was refractory, from a patient treated with antithyroid drugs. The sequence was collected from a female donor with Graves disease. The chain joins TRBV30 to TRBJ2-5, with 8 bases identical to TRBD1. Here the CDR3 DNA reads TGTGCCTGGGGACAGGGACACCAAGAGACCCAGTACTTC. Translation: CAWGQGHQETQYF. The full variable domain, completed using reference TRBV30 and TRBJ2-5, is SQTIHQWPATLVQPVGSPLSLECTVEGTSNPNLYWYRQAAGRGLQLLFYSVGIGQISSEVPQNLSASRPQDRQFILSSKKLLLSDSGFYLCAWGQGHQETQYFGPGTRLLVL.